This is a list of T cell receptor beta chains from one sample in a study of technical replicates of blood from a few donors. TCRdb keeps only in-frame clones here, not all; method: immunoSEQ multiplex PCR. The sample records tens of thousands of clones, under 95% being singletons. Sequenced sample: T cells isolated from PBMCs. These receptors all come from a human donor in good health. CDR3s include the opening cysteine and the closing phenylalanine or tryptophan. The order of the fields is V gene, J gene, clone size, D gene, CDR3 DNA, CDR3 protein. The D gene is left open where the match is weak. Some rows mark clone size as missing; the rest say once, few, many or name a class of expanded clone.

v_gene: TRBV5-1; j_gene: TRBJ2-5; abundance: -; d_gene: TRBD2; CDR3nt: TGCGCCAGCAGCCCCCGGGGAAGCGGGAGAGGGCGAGAGACCCAGTACTTC; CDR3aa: CASSPRGSGRGRETQYF
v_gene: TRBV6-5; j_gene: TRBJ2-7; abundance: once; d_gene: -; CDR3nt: TGTGCCAGCAGTTCCGGGAAGTACGAGCAGTACTTC; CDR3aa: CASSSGKYEQYF
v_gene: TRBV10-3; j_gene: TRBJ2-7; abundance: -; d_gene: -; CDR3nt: TGTGCCATCAGTGAGTCGAAGGGGGGGCGGCACGAGCAGTACTTC; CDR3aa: CAISESKGGRHEQYF
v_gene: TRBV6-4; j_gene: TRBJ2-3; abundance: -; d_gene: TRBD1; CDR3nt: TGTGCCAGCAGTGAAACTCGGCTAGGGCGGGACAGGGTACCAGATACGCAGTATTTT; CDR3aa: CASSETRLGRDRVPDTQYF
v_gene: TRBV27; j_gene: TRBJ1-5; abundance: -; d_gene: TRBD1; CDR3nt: TGTGCCAGCAGTTCAAGGACAGGGAATCAGCCCCAGCATTTT; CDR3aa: CASSSRTGNQPQHF
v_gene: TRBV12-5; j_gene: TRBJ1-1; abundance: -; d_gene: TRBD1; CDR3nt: TGTGCTGGAACGCCCCGACAGGGGCTGAACACTGAAGCTTTCTTT; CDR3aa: CAGTPRQGLNTEAFF
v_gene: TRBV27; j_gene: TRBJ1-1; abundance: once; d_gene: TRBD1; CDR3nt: TGTGCCAGCAGTTTACTTCATACACAGGGGGCTGAAGCTTTCTTT; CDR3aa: CASSLLHTQGAEAFF
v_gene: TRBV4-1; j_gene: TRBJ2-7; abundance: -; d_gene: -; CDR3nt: TGCGCCAGCAGCCCGACTGGGTCCGGGTCCTACGAGCAGTACTTC; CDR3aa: CASSPTGSGSYEQYF
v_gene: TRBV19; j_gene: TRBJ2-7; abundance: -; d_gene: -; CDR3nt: TGTGCCAGTAGTATACAAAAGAGAGGGGAGCAGTACTTC; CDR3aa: CASSIQKRGEQYF
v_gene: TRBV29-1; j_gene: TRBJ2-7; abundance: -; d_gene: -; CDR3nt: TGCAGCGTTGAAGGGAGAGACTACGAGCAGTACTTC; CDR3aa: CSVEGRDYEQYF
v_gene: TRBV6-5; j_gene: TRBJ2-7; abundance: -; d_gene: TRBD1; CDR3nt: TGTGCCAGCAGACTACAGGGGACGGCCTACGAGCAGTACTTC; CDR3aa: CASRLQGTAYEQYF
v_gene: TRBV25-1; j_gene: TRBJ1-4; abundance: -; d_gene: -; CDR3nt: TGTGCCAGCAGTGAATATACCCTCGGGGGGAGTAATGAAAAACTGTTTTTT; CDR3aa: CASSEYTLGGSNEKLFF
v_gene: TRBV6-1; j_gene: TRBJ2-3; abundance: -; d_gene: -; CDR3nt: TGTGCCAGCACTAAAGCGCTAACAGATACGCAGTATTTT; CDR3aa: CASTKALTDTQYF
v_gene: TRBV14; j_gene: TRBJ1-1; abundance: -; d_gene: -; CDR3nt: TGTGCCAGCAGCCAAGGGGGCGCTAACACTGAAGCTTTCTTT; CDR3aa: CASSQGGANTEAFF
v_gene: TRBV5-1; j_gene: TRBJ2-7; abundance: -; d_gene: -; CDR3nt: TGCGCCAGCAGCTGGCCAGGGGGGAGTCCCGCTGAGCACGAGCAGTACTTC; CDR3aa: CASSWPGGSPAEHEQYF
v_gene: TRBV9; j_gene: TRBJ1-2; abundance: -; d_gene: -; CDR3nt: TGTGCCAGCAGCGTAGTAGGCAGGGTCGTAGATGGCTACACCTTC; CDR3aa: CASSVVGRVVDGYTF
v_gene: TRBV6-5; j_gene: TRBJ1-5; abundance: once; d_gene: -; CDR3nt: TGTGCCAGCAGCCCCTCTCTATATAGCAATCAGCCCCAGCATTTT; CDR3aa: CASSPSLYSNQPQHF
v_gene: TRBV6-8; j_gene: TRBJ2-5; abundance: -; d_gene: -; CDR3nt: TGTGCCAGCAGGGGCCTTTACCAAGAGACCCAGTACTTC; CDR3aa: CASRGLYQETQYF
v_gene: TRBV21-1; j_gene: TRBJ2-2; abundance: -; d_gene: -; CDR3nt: TGTGCCAGCAGGGGCTTGAACAAGGTCGGGGAGCTGTTTTTT; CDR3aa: CASRGLNKVGELFF
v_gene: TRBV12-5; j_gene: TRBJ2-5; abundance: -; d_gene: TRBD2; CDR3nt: TGTGCTAGTGGTTTGGGACTAGCGGTTCAAGAGACCCAGTACTTC; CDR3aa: CASGLGLAVQETQYF
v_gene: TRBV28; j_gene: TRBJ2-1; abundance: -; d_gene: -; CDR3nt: TGTGCCACAAGCACGCGGAGCTCCTACAATGAGCAGTTCTTC; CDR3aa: CATSTRSSYNEQFF
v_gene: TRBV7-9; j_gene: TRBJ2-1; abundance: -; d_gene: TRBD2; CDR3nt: TGTGCCAGCAGCCTGGGACTAGCGGGAAACAATGAGCAGTTCTTC; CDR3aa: CASSLGLAGNNEQFF